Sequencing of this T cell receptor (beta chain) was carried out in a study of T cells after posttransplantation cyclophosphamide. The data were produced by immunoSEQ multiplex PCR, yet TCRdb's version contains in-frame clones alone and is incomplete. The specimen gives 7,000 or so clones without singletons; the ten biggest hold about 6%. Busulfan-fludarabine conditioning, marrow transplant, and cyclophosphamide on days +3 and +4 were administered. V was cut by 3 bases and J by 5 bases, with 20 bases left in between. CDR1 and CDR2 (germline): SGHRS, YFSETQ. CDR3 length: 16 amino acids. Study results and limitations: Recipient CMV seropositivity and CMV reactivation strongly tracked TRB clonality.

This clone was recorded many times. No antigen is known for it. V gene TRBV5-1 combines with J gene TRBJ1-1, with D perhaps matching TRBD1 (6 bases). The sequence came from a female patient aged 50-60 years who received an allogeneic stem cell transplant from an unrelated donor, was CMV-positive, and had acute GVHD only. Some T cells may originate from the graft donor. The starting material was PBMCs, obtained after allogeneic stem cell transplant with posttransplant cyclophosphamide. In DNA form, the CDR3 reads TGCGCCAGCAGCTCCGCTGGGGGGGCAGGGGAAACTGAAGCTTTCTTT. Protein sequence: CASSSAGGAGETEAFF.